The entry that follows covers one T cell receptor (beta chain) sequence. The antigen is unknown. These data belong to a study of shared clonotypes between healthy human individuals. Across the study: Donor ages ranged 18 to 49 years: a couple of women, a few men. Study-wide findings and caveats: With a few donors compared, 4.5% to 6.5% of naive CD4 clonotypes were shared.

The CDR3 has 14 residues. Germline CDR1 is SGDLS and CDR2 is YYNGEE. V was trimmed by 4 bases and J by 4 bases, leaving 12 bases between them. Each of the donors was a healthy adult who was HIV-negative and had not had a recent acute infection or vaccination. TCRdb keeps only in-frame clones here, not all; method: immunoSEQ multiplex PCR. The profile shows some 1.1 million clones, 60% to 80% of them singletons. The receptor comes from a man between 18 and 29 years old in good health. Some clones in this sample may be carry-over from other donors' samples. Sequencing was carried out using memory CD4+ T cells from PBMCs. Subset meaning: CD45RA-negative fraction. The gene calls are TRBV9 and TRBJ1-3; D unresolved. The CDR3 sequence is CASSLGREGNTIYF. The CDR3 nucleotides read TGTGCCAGCAGCCTCGGGAGGGAAGGAAACACCATATATTTT.